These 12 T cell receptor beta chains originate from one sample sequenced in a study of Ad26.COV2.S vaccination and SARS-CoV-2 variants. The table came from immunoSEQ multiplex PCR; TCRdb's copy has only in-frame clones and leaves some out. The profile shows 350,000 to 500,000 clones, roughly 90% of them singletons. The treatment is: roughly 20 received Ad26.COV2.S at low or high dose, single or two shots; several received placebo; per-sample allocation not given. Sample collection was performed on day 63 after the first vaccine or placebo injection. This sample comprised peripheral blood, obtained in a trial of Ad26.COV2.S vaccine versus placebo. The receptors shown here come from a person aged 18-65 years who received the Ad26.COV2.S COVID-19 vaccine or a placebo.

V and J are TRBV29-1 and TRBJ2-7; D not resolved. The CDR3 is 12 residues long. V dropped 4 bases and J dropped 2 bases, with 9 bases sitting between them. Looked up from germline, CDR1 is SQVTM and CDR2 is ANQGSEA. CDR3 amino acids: CSVGAQTYEQYF. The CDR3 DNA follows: TGCAGCGTTGGGGCCCAAACCTACGAGCAGTACTTC.

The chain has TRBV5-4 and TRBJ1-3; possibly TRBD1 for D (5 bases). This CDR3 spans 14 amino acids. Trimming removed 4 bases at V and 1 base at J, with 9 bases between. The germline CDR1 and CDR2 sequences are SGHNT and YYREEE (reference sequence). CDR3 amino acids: CASSVDRSGNTIYF. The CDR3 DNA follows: TGTGCCAGCAGCGTCGACAGATCTGGAAACACCATATATTTT.

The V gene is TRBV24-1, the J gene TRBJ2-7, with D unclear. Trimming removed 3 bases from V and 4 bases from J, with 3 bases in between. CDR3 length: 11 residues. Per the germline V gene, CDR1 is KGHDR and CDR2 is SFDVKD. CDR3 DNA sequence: TGTGCCACCAGTGATGCATACGAGCAGTACTTC. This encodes CATSDAYEQYF.

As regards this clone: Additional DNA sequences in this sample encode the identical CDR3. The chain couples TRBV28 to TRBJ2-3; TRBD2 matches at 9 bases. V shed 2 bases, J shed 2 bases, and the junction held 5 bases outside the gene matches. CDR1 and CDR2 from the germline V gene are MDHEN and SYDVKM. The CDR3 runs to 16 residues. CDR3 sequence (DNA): TGTGCCAGCAGTTTAGGGGCTAGCGGGGACACAGATACGCAGTATTTT. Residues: CASSLGASGDTDTQYF.

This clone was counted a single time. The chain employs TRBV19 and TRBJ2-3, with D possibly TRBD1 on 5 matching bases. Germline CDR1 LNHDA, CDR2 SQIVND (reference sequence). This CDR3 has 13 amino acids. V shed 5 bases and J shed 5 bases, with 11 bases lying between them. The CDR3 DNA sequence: TGTGCCAGTAGTTCCCAGGGATTAGATACGCAGTATTTT. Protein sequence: CASSSQGLDTQYF.

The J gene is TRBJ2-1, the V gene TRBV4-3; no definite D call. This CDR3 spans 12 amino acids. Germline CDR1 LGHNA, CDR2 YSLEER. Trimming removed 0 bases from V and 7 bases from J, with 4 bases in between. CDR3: CASSQEGNEQFF. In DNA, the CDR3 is TGCGCCAGCAGCCAAGAGGGTAATGAGCAGTTCTTC.

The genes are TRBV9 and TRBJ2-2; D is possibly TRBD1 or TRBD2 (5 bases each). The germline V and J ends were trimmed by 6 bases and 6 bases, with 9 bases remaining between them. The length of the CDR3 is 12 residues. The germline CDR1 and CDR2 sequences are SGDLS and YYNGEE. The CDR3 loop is CASTVGAGELFF. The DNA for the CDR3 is TGTGCCAGCACCGTGGGGGCCGGGGAGCTGTTTTTT.

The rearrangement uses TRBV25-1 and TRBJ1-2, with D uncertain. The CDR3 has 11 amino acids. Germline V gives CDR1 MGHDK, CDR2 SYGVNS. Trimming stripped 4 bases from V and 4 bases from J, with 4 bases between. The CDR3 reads CASSGGYGYTF. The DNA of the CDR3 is TGTGCCAGCAGTGGGGGCTATGGCTACACCTTC.

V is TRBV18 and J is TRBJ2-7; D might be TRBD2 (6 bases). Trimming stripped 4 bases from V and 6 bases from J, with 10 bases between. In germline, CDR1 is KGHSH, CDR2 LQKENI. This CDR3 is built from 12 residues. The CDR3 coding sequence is TGTGCCAGCTCACGGGACGGGGGCGAGCAGTACTTC. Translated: CASSRDGGEQYF.

CDR3 loop: CATSRESRDQETQYF. The CDR3, as DNA: TGTGCCACCAGCAGGGAGTCCCGGGACCAAGAGACCCAGTACTTC. V usage is TRBV15 and J usage is TRBJ2-5; D gene uncertain. V was clipped by 3 bases and J by 0 bases, with 11 bases between them. CDR3 size: 15 residues. Germline CDR1 reads LNHNV; CDR2 reads YYDKDF (reference sequence). The full variable domain, completed using reference TRBV15 and TRBJ2-5, is DAMVIQNPRYQVTQFGKPVTLSCSQTLNHNVMYWYQQKSSQAPKLLFHYYDKDFNNEADTPDNFQSRRPNTSFCFLDIRSPGLGDTAMYLCATSRESRDQETQYFGPGTRLLVL.

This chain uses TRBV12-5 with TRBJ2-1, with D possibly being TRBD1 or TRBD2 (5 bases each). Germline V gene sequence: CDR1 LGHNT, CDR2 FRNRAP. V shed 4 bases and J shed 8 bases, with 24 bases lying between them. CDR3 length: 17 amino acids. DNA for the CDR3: TGTGCTAGTGGTTGCCGCCCGGGTGCCAAGGGGACGGATGAGCAGTTCTTC. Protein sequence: CASGCRPGAKGTDEQFF.

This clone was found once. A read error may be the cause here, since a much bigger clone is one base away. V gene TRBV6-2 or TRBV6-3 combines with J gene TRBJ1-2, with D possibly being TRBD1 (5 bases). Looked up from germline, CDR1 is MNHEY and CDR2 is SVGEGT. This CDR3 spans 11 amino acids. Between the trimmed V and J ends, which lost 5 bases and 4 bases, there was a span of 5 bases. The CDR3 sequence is CASSDSYGYTF. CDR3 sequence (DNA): TGTGCCAGCAGTGACAGCTATGGCTACACCTTC.